This T cell receptor (beta chain) is drawn from a study of T cell repertoires in cytomegalovirus infection. Study at large: Indications came from public TCR beta signatures; they pointed to CMV infection and to a matching HLA type. Study-wide findings and caveats: Carriers of CMV plus the relevant HLA were identified by cumulative public TCR beta family frequency. CMV-specific TCR beta clonotypes restricted by HLA-C dominated the ex vivo response.

CDR1 is SNHLY, CDR2 FYNNEI, per germline. V was trimmed by 7 bases and J by 1 base, leaving 10 bases between them. CDR3 size: 14 residues. TCRdb itself ran the reads through MiXCR, one entry per CDR3 protein. The sample contains approximately 500,000 distinct CDR3 sequences, approximately 15% of which appear only once. A note on this clonotype: As yet, its antigen is unknown.

The rearrangement joins TRBV2 to TRBJ2-2; the D gene is possibly TRBD2 (5 bases). The sample consisted of CD8+ T cells from PBMCs. The source is a human donor in good health (CMV status not recorded). Some clones in this sample may be carry-over from other donors' samples. The CDR3 loop reads CASTLRGNTGELFF. CDR3 nucleotide sequence: TGTGCCAGCACCCTACGGGGGAACACCGGGGAGCTGTTTTTT. Filled out from reference TRBV2 and TRBJ2-2, the complete variable domain reads EPEVTQTPSHQVTQMGQEVILRCVPISNHLYFYWYRQILGQKVEFLVSFYNNEISEKSEIFDDQFSVERPDGSNFTLKIRSTKLEDSAMYFCASTLRGNTGELFFGEGSRLTVL.